The 26 T cell receptor beta chains presented below share a single source sample, sequenced in a study of cytomegalovirus exposure and HLA in healthy donors. The PCR ran on 60 Vbeta and 13 Jbeta primers. The protocol was immunoSEQ multiplex PCR, while the TCRdb copy is restricted to in-frame clones and leaves out a portion. The sample holds around 200,000 clones, 75% to 85% seen once. Sequencing was done on a sample of PBMCs. The source is a woman aged 60 to 75 in good health and CMV-seropositive.

The chain is built from TRBV5-6 and TRBJ1-6; D remains ambiguous. This CDR3 region has 16 residues. Germline CDR1 reads SGHDT; CDR2 reads YYEEEE. The V end lost 0 bases, the J end lost 0 bases, and 7 bases lay between the germline ends. In DNA, the CDR3 is TGTGCCAGCAGCTTGGGGAGGAGCTCCTATAATTCACCCCTCCACTTT. It is translated as CASSLGRSSYNSPLHF.

The rearrangement uses TRBV4-2 and TRBJ1-2; TRBD1 agrees at 8 bases. Trimming at V came to 4 bases and at J to 5 bases, leaving 3 bases not matched to a gene. This CDR3 has 13 amino acids. CDR1 is LGHNA and CDR2 is YNFKEQ in the germline V gene. The CDR3 nucleotides are TGTGCCAGCAGCCCAGGGGGCGGGTATGGCTACACCTTC. Translation gives CASSPGGGYGYTF.

This clone was seen a single time. Relative to the germline gene, one junction end is altered; a read error may explain this. This chain links TRBV2 with TRBJ1-1, with TRBD1 identical over 7 bases. The CDR3 extends over 11 amino acids. CDR1 is SNHLY and CDR2 is FYNNEI in the germline V gene. The CDR3 here is CASTGTVEAFF. The CDR3 region has the DNA TGTGCCAGCACAGGGACAGTAGAAGCTTTTTTT.

This clone was counted between two and nine times. The rearrangement links TRBV19 to TRBJ2-3, with TRBD2 matching over 13 bases. V dropped 3 bases and J dropped 6; count of bases not matched to a gene: 9. Germline values: CDR1 LNHDA, CDR2 SQIVND (reference sequence). This CDR3 is 17 amino acids long. The CDR3 sequence: CASSIRETSGGRDTQYF. The CDR3, as DNA: TGTGCCAGTAGTATTCGTGAGACTAGCGGGGGGAGGGATACGCAGTATTTT. Drawing the rest from reference TRBV19 and TRBJ2-3, the complete variable domain is DGGITQSPKYLFRKEGQNVTLSCEQNLNHDAMYWYRQDPGQGLRLIYYSQIVNDFQKGDIAEGYSVSREKKESFPLTVTSAQKNPTAFYLCASSIRETSGGRDTQYFGPGTRLTVL.

The gene calls are TRBV7-9 and TRBJ2-7; 10 nucleotides agree with TRBD1. CDR1 and CDR2 (germline): SEHNR, FQNEAQ (reference sequence). The CDR3 is 13 amino acids. Losses at the gene ends were 5 bases for V and 5 bases for J; bases not matched to a gene: 3. The DNA of the CDR3 is TGTGCCAGCAGCAAGGGGACAGGGGACGAGCAGTACTTC. Its translation: CASSKGTGDEQYF. The full variable domain, its missing parts supplied by reference TRBV7-9 and TRBJ2-7, is DTGVSQNPRHKITKRGQNVTFRCDPISEHNRLYWYRQTLGQGPEFLTYFQNEAQLEKSRLLSDRFSAERPKGSFSTLEIQRTEQGDSAMYLCASSKGTGDEQYFGPGTRLTVT.

This clone was detected once. This chain links TRBV5-1 with TRBJ2-7; 12 nucleotides match TRBD2. The germline CDR1 and CDR2 sequences are SGHRS and YFSETQ. V trimming: 0 bases; J trimming: 6 bases; junction bases outside the gene matches: 1. There are 14 residues in the CDR3. The CDR3 sequence: CASSLGLAGAEQYF. The CDR3 bases are TGCGCCAGCAGCTTGGGACTAGCGGGAGCCGAGCAGTACTTC.

V gene TRBV30 combines with J gene TRBJ1-2; 9 bases agree with TRBD1. CDR1 is GTSNPN and CDR2 is SVGIG in the germline V gene (reference sequence). Unmatched junction bases numbered 11, after V lost 8 bases and J lost 7 bases. This CDR3 has 13 amino acids. DNA of the CDR3: TGTGCCATCCGGACAGGGGATAATCGTGGCTACACCTTC. Translation gives CAIRTGDNRGYTF.

The chain has TRBV19 and TRBJ2-1, with D unresolved. Germline V gives CDR1 LNHDA, CDR2 SQIVND (reference sequence). CDR3 size: 14 residues. V lost 4 bases, J lost 5 bases, and 12 bases lay in between. The CDR3 DNA is TGTGCCAGTAGTAGATTTGGGCAGCACAATGAGCAGTTCTTC. As protein: CASSRFGQHNEQFF.

This clone has just a few counts. The genes are TRBV2 and TRBJ2-1; tentative D call: TRBD2 (6 bases). The CDR3 totals 13 residues. Germline V lookup: CDR1 SNHLY, CDR2 FYNNEI. V shed 5 bases and J shed 6 bases, with 11 bases lying between them. In DNA, the CDR3 is TGTGCCAGCAGTCGGGAGTTAAGCAATGAGCAGTTCTTC. Translating it yields CASSRELSNEQFF.

The chain links TRBV9 to TRBJ1-2; possible D gene TRBD1, 6 bases. The germline V gene encodes CDR1 SGDLS and CDR2 YYNGEE. The CDR3 consists of 12 residues. V was trimmed by 5 bases and J by 2 bases, leaving 7 bases between them. Here the CDR3 reads CASSGQNYGYTF. In nucleotides, the CDR3 is TGTGCCAGCAGTGGACAGAACTATGGCTACACCTTC.

V gene TRBV5-4 combines with J gene TRBJ1-2; D gene ambiguous. Germline CDR1 SGHNT, CDR2 YYREEE (reference sequence). The CDR3 is 14 residues long. V was trimmed by 0 bases and J by 2 bases, leaving 8 bases between them. The CDR3 region is CASSLANSNYGYTF. Written as DNA, the CDR3 is TGTGCCAGCAGCTTGGCCAACAGCAACTATGGCTACACCTTC.

This clone showed up just once. The genes are TRBV5-1 and TRBJ2-5; 11 bases map to TRBD2. Near its end, the DNA agrees better with TRBJ2-7, so the J call may be wrong. CDR1 and CDR2 (germline): SGHRS, YFSETQ. The CDR3 has 15 amino acids. In DNA form, the CDR3 reads TGCGCCAGCAGCCCCGGGACTAGCGGTACCTACGAGCAGTACTTC. Its protein is CASSPGTSGTYEQYF.

This chain uses TRBV5-4 with TRBJ1-1; D call uncertain. V lost 0 bases to trimming and J lost 5 bases, with 14 bases between them. The germline CDR1 and CDR2 sequences are SGHNT and YYREEE (reference sequence). The CDR3 extends over 15 amino acids. CDR3 nucleotides: TGTGCCAGCAGCTTGGGGGTAGGAGCGTTGACTGAAGCTTTCTTT. Translation: CASSLGVGALTEAFF.

V and J are TRBV7-9 and TRBJ1-4; 7 bases are shared with TRBD1. The V gene's germline CDR1 is SEHNR and CDR2 FQNEAQ (reference sequence). The CDR3 is 15 residues long. J was trimmed by 7 bases and V by 5 bases; bases with no gene match: 10. This CDR3 reads CASSDRRQGGEKLFF. CDR3 nucleotides: TGTGCCAGCAGCGACCGTCGACAGGGAGGTGAAAAACTGTTTTTT.

The chain has TRBV6-5 and TRBJ2-7, with D possibly matching TRBD2 (6 bases). This CDR3 is built from 15 residues. Germline lookup yields CDR1 MNHEY and CDR2 SVGAGI. Trimming stripped 4 bases from V and 5 bases from J, with 18 bases between. CDR3 nucleotide sequence: TGTGCCAGCAGTTTGGGACTCCCGAGCATCGACGAGCAGTACTTC. Amino acid sequence: CASSLGLPSIDEQYF.

This clone was seen a handful of times. V is TRBV5-4 and J is TRBJ2-1; tentatively, D is TRBD2 (5 bases). Germline assignment: CDR1 SGHNT and CDR2 YYREEE (reference sequence). V lost 1 base and J 8 bases, leaving 10 bases between the germline ends. This CDR3 is 13 amino acids long. The CDR3 protein is CASSLRASYEQFF. The DNA for the CDR3 is TGTGCCAGCAGCTTGAGGGCTAGCTATGAGCAGTTCTTC.

The chain recombines TRBV6-4 with TRBJ2-7; 7 positions agree with TRBD2. V was clipped by 3 bases and J by 4 bases; unmatched bases: 9. CDR1 is MRHNA, CDR2 SNTAGT, per germline. CDR3 size: 15 residues. DNA for the CDR3: TGTGCCAGCAGTGAAGGAGCGGGACGGGGTTACGAGCAGTACTTC. This sequence encodes CASSEGAGRGYEQYF.

This chain uses TRBV2 with TRBJ1-1; possibly TRBD1 for D (6 bases). Trimming left V 1 base short and J 0 bases short, with 12 bases between. This CDR3 spans 16 amino acids. Germline-derived CDR1 and CDR2 are SNHLY and FYNNEI. The CDR3 DNA is TGTGCCAGCAGTGAAGACAGGCAGGGGCTGAACACTGAAGCTTTCTTT. The encoded protein is CASSEDRQGLNTEAFF.

The chain uses TRBV25-1 and TRBJ1-4; 7 bases align to TRBD1. The CDR3 is 13 amino acids. The V gene end was trimmed by 6 bases and the J gene end by 4 bases; junction bases not matched to a gene: 2. Germline assignment: CDR1 MGHDK and CDR2 SYGVNS. CDR3 in amino acids: CASRGQSNEKLFF. CDR3 nucleotides: TGTGCCAGCAGGGGACAGAGTAATGAAAAACTGTTTTTT.

The genes are TRBV14 and TRBJ2-2, with a possible D match to TRBD2 (7 bases). Germline loops: CDR1 SGHDN, CDR2 FVKESK. This CDR3 is built from 16 residues. The germline V and J ends were trimmed by 1 base and 2 bases, with 11 bases remaining between them. The CDR3 DNA reads as TGTGCCAGCAGCCAAGGGCGGGGGCCCAACACCGGGGAGCTGTTTTTT. Protein: CASSQGRGPNTGELFF.

The rearrangement links TRBV28 to TRBJ2-3, with D perhaps matching TRBD1 (6 bases). Between the trimmed V and J ends, which lost 1 base and 6 bases, there was a span of 8 bases. CDR1 MDHEN and CDR2 SYDVKM come from the germline V gene. The CDR3 is made up of 13 amino acids. CDR3 amino acids: CASSLSGADTQYF. The CDR3 DNA follows: TGTGCCAGCAGTTTATCAGGGGCGGATACGCAGTATTTT. Based on the CDR3 plus reference TRBV28 and TRBJ2-3, the full variable domain is DVKVTQSSRYLVKRTGEKVFLECVQDMDHENMFWYRQDPGLGLRLIYFSYDVKMKEKGDIPEGYSVSREKKERFSLILESASTNQTSMYLCASSLSGADTQYFGPGTRLTVL.

V and J are TRBV10-3 and TRBJ2-5, with D unresolved. TRBJ2-7 explains the end of the DNA better; the J call may be wrong. CDR3 length: 14 amino acids. Germline V gene data show CDR1 as ENHRY and CDR2 as SYGVKD. CDR3 protein: CAISDPSSDYEQYF. In nucleotides, the CDR3 is TGTGCCATCAGTGACCCGTCCAGTGACTACGAGCAGTACTTC.

This clone was counted a single time. The chain has TRBV6-1 and TRBJ2-2; 13 nucleotides line up with TRBD2. CDR1 MNHNS and CDR2 SASEGT come from the germline V gene. V lost 4 bases to trimming and J lost 4 bases; unmatched junction nucleotides: 6. This CDR3 is built from 17 residues. The CDR3 sequence: CASSALAGGEGTGELFF. Here the CDR3 DNA reads TGTGCCAGCAGTGCACTAGCGGGAGGGGAGGGCACCGGGGAGCTGTTTTTT.

This chain uses TRBV5-4 with TRBJ2-2; maybe TRBD2 (7 bases). V lost 0 bases and J 2 bases, leaving 11 bases between the germline ends. The CDR3 runs to 16 residues. Germline assignment: CDR1 SGHNT and CDR2 YYREEE (reference sequence). The CDR3 coding sequence is TGTGCCAGCAGCTTGGAAAGGGGGGGAAACACCGGGGAGCTGTTTTTT. Its protein is CASSLERGGNTGELFF. Complete variable domain (other parts from reference TRBV5-4 and TRBJ2-2): ETGVTQSPTHLIKTRGQQVTLRCSSQSGHNTVSWYQQALGQGPQFIFQYYREEENGRGNFPPRFSGLQFPNYSSELNVNALELDDSALYLCASSLERGGNTGELFFGEGSRLTVL.

This chain links TRBV12-5 with TRBJ2-2; no reliable D call. The V gene's germline CDR1 is LGHNT and CDR2 FRNRAP. The CDR3 is 13 amino acids. Between the trimmed V and J ends, which lost 5 bases and 6 bases, there was a span of 10 bases. The CDR3 loop reads CASGLHQSGELFF. CDR3 nucleotide sequence: TGTGCTAGTGGTCTCCATCAGTCCGGGGAGCTGTTTTTT. Using reference TRBV12-5 and TRBJ2-2 for the parts outside the CDR3, the full variable domain is DARVTQTPRHKVTEMGQEVTMRCQPILGHNTVFWYRQTMMQGLELLAYFRNRAPLDDSGMPKDRFSAEMPDATLATLKIQPSEPRDSAVYFCASGLHQSGELFFGEGSRLTVL.

The rearrangement links TRBV5-6 to TRBJ1-1; D perhaps matches TRBD1 (5 bases). This CDR3 is 15 amino acids long. V was clipped by 1 base and J by 1 base, with 11 bases between them. CDR1 is SGHDT and CDR2 is YYEEEE in the germline V gene. CDR3 loop: CASSLSVRGNTEAFF. The CDR3, as DNA: TGTGCCAGCAGCTTGTCAGTAAGGGGGAACACTGAAGCTTTCTTT. Full variable domain (rest looked up from reference TRBV5-6 and TRBJ1-1): DAGVTQSPTHLIKTRGQQVTLRCSPKSGHDTVSWYQQALGQGPQFIFQYYEEEERQRGNFPDRFSGHQFPNYSSELNVNALLLGDSALYLCASSLSVRGNTEAFFGQGTRLTVV.